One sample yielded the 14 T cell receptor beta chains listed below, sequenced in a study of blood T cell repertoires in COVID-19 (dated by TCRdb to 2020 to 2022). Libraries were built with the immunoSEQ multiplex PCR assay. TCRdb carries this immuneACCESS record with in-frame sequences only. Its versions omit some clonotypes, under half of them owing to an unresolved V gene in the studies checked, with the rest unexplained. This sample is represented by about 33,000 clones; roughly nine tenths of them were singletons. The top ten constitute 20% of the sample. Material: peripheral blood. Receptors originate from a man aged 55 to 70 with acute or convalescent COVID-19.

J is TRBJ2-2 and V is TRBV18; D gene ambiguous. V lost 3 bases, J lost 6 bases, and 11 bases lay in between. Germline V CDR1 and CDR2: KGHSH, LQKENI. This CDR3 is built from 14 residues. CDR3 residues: CASSPLSTSGELFF. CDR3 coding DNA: TGTGCCAGCTCACCTCTTTCAACATCCGGGGAGCTGTTTTTT.

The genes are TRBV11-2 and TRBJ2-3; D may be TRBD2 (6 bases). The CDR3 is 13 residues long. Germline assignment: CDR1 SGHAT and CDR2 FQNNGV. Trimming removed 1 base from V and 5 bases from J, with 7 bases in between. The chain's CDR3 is CASSLARGDTQYF. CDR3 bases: TGTGCCAGCAGCTTAGCGCGGGGAGATACGCAGTATTTT.

In nucleotides, the CDR3 is TGTGCCAGCAGTGACTCTCGGGCTAGCGGTTACGAGCAGTACGTC. Translated: CASSDSRASGYEQYV. The chain is built from TRBV6-4 and TRBJ2-7, with TRBD2 identical over 7 bases. CDR1 is MRHNA, CDR2 SNTAGT, per germline. The CDR3 has 15 residues. J gave up 4 bases and V 0 bases, and 6 bases lay outside the gene matches.

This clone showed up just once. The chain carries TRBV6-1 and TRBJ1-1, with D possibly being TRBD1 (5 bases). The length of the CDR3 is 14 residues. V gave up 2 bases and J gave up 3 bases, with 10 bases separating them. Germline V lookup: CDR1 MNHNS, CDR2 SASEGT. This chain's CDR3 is CASSEFWGDTEAFF. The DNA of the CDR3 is TGTGCCAGCAGTGAATTTTGGGGGGACACTGAAGCTTTCTTT.

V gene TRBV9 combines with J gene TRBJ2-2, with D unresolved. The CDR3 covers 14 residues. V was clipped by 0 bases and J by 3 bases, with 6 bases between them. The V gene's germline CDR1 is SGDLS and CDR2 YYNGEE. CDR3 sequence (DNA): TGTGCCAGCAGCGTAGTCGCGTACACCGGGGAGCTGTTTTTT. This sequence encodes CASSVVAYTGELFF.

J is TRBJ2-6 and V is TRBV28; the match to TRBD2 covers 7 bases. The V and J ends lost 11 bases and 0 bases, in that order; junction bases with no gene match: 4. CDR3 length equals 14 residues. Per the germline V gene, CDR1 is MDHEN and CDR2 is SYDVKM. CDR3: CAGGRGSGANVLTF. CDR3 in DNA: TGTGCCGGGGGGAGGGGCTCTGGGGCCAACGTCCTGACTTTC.

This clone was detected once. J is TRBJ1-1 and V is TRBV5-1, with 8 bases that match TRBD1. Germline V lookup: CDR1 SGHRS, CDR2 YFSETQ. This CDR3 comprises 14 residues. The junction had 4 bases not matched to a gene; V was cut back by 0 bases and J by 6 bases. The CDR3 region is CASSLAQGGAEAFF. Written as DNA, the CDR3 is TGCGCCAGCAGCTTGGCACAGGGGGGCGCTGAAGCTTTCTTT.

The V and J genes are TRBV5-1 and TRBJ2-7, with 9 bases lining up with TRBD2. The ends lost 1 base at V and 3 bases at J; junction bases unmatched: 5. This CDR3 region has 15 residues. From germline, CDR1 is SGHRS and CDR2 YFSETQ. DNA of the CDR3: TGCGCCAGCAGCTTGTGGCAACTAGCGGGCTACGAGCAGTACTTC. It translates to CASSLWQLAGYEQYF.

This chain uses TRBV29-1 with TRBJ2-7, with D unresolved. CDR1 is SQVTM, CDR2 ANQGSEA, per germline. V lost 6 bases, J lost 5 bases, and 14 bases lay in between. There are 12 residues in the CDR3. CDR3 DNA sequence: TGCAGCGTCTTTCTAGGCGGCCACGAGCAGTACTTC. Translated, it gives CSVFLGGHEQYF.

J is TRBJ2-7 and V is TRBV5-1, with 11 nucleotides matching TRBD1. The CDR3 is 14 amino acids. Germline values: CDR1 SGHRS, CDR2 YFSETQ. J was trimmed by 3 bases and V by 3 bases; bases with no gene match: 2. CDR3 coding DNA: TGCGCCAGCAGCTCGGGGACAGGGGGCTACGAGCAGTACTTC. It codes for CASSSGTGGYEQYF.

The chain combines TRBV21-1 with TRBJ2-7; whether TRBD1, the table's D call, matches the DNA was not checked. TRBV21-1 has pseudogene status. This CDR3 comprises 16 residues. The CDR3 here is CASSRSDRLVTYEQYV. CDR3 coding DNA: TGTGCCAGCAGCAGAAGCGACAGGCTTGTTACTTACGAGCAGTACGTC.

This chain's CDR3 is CASSLAVGGSNSPLHF. The CDR3 bases are TGTGCCAGCAGCTTGGCCGTTGGGGGGAGCAATTCACCCCTCCACTTT. This chain joins TRBV5-5 and TRBJ1-6, with D tentatively TRBD1 (5 bases). The V end was cut by 0 bases, the J end by 7 bases, with 14 bases between. The CDR3 is 16 amino acids. Germline V lookup: CDR1 SGHKS, CDR2 YYEKEE (reference sequence). The whole variable domain, remainder taken from reference TRBV5-5 and TRBJ1-6, is DAGVTQSPTHLIKTRGQQVTLRCSPISGHKSVSWYQQVLGQGPQFIFQYYEKEERGRGNFPDRFSARQFPNYSSELNVNALLLGDSALYLCASSLAVGGSNSPLHFGNGTRLTVT.

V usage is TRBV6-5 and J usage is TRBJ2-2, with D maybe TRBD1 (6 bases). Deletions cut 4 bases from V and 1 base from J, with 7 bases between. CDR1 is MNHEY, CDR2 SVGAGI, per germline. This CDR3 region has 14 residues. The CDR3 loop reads CASSWGQNTGELFF. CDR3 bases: TGTGCCAGCAGTTGGGGACAGAACACCGGGGAGCTGTTTTTT.

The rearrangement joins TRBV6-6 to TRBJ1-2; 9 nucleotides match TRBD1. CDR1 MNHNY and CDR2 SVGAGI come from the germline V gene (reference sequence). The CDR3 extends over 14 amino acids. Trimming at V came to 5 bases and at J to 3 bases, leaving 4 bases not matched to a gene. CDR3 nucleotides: TGTGCCAGCAGTAGGAGGGACAGGGACTATGGCTACACCTTC. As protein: CASSRRDRDYGYTF.